A selection of T cell receptor beta chains follows, all from one sample in a study of blood T cell repertoires in COVID-19. TCRdb's copy holds only in-frame clones and misses some; the assay was immunoSEQ multiplex PCR. In the table there are over 200,000 clones, 84% of which are singletons. The sample was peripheral blood. These receptors came from a man aged 50 or older with active or convalescent COVID-19. The CDR3 runs from the conserved cysteine through the conserved F or W. The order of the fields is clone size, V gene, J gene, D gene, CDR3 protein, CDR3 DNA. A D gene is named only where the DNA matches it firmly. Not every row has a clone size; where given, it reads once, few, many or a size class.

once	TRBV6-4	TRBJ1-1	TRBD1	CASSEEGDSRAFF	TGTGCCAGCAGTGAGGAAGGGGACAGTCGAGCTTTCTTT
NA	TRBV5-1	TRBJ1-4	NA	CASSLESGATNEKLFF	TGCGCCAGCAGCTTGGAGTCAGGGGCAACTAATGAAAAACTGTTTTTT
NA	TRBV27	TRBJ1-6	TRBD1	CASSSPGTGANSPLHF	TGTGCCAGCAGTAGCCCCGGGACAGGGGCTAATTCACCCCTCCACTTT
NA	TRBV7-9	TRBJ1-1	TRBD1	CASSTGQGLNTEAFF	TGTGCCAGCAGCACGGGACAGGGACTGAACACTGAAGCTTTCTTT
NA	TRBV18	TRBJ1-4	NA	CASSPSAALKEKLFF	TGTGCCAGCTCACCATCCGCTGCCCTAAAGGAAAAACTGTTTTTT
few	TRBV27	TRBJ1-2	NA	CASSLQGQGNYGYTF	TGTGCCAGCAGTTTACAAGGGCAGGGGAACTATGGCTACACCTTC
NA	TRBV6-4	TRBJ2-1	TRBD2	CASSVAGSSYNEQFF	TGTGCCAGCAGCGTAGCGGGAAGCTCCTACAATGAGCAGTTCTTC
NA	TRBV28	TRBJ1-2	TRBD1	CASSRGQGRGYTF	TGTGCCTCCTCCCGGGGACAGGGGCGAGGCTACACCTTC
once	TRBV5-4	TRBJ1-2	NA	CASSFKGGGGYTF	TGTGCCAGCAGCTTTAAGGGCGGGGGAGGCTACACCTTC
NA	TRBV7-2	TRBJ1-5	NA	CASSRGRESNQPQHF	TGTGCCAGCAGCCGGGGGAGGGAGAGCAATCAGCCCCAGCATTTT
NA	TRBV10-3	TRBJ2-1	NA	CAITPGRGTYNEQFF	TGTGCCATCACTCCGGGACGGGGGACCTACAATGAGCAGTTCTTC
few	TRBV28	TRBJ1-6	NA	CASSSPGRTDSPLHF	TGTGCCAGCAGTTCCCCGGGACGGACAGATTCACCCCTCCACTTT
NA	TRBV5-4	TRBJ1-2	TRBD1	CASSVGTGYGYTF	TGTGCCAGCAGCGTAGGGACAGGGTATGGCTACACCTTC
NA	TRBV25-1	TRBJ1-1	TRBD1	CASSERTGSLLF	TGTGCCAGCAGTGAAAGGACAGGGTCCCTGCTCTTT
once	TRBV20-1	TRBJ2-7	NA	CSARQAGGQYF	TGCAGTGCTAGACAGGCCGGGGGGCAGTACTTC
NA	TRBV18	TRBJ2-2	TRBD1	CASSSGTGFTGELFF	TGTGCCAGCTCGTCCGGGACAGGGTTCACCGGGGAGCTGTTTTTT
once	TRBV4-2	TRBJ2-1	NA	CASSQDRRQDYNEQFF	TGTGCCAGCAGCCAAGATCGGCGGCAAGACTACAATGAGCAGTTCTTC
NA	TRBV11-2	TRBJ1-4	NA	CASSWPGEADVEKLFF	TGTGCCAGCAGCTGGCCCGGGGAGGCGGATGTTGAAAAACTGTTTTTT
once	TRBV5-6	TRBJ1-1	NA	CASSWGRGNTEAFF	TGTGCCAGCAGCTGGGGCAGGGGTAACACTGAAGCTTTCTTT
once	TRBV25-1	TRBJ1-4	NA	CASSGARQGMREKLFF	TGTGCCAGCAGTGGGGCGAGGCAGGGGATGAGGGAAAAACTGTTTTTT
once	TRBV4-2	TRBJ1-1	TRBD1	CASSQPGTGRTEAFF	TGTGCCAGCAGCCAGCCCGGGACAGGAAGGACTGAAGCTTTCTTT
NA	TRBV2	TRBJ1-5	NA	CASSSGTGTWPQHF	TGTGCCAGCAGTAGTGGAACAGGGACATGGCCCCAGCATTTT
once	TRBV5-1	TRBJ1-1	NA	CASSSRSSNEAFF	TGCGCCAGCAGCTCCCGCTCCAGTAATGAAGCTTTCTTT
NA	TRBV10-3	TRBJ2-3	TRBD1	CAISLGQGVPGDTQYF	TGTGCCATCAGCCTCGGACAGGGGGTCCCCGGGGATACGCAGTATTTT
NA	TRBV15	TRBJ2-1	TRBD1	CATSRDLGTGGVYEQFF	TGTGCCACCAGCAGAGATTTAGGGACAGGGGGGGTGTATGAGCAGTTCTTC
NA	TRBV19	TRBJ2-1	TRBD2	CASTPLGGGNNEQFF	TGTGCCAGTACTCCCTTGGGGGGGGGAAACAATGAGCAGTTCTTC
NA	TRBV7-9	TRBJ2-6	NA	CASSPTGVSGANVLTF	TGTGCCAGCAGCCCGACGGGTGTCTCTGGGGCCAACGTCCTGACTTTC
once	TRBV7-3	TRBJ2-3	NA	CASSLRQVTDTQYF	TGTGCCAGCAGCTTAAGGCAGGTCACAGATACGCAGTATTTT
few	TRBV7-2	TRBJ2-1	TRBD2	CASSPDRVAGKNNEQFF	TGTGCCAGCAGCCCCGATAGGGTAGCGGGGAAAAACAATGAGCAGTTCTTC
NA	TRBV2	TRBJ2-7	TRBD2	CASSVTSGGYEQYF	TGTGCCAGCAGTGTGACTAGCGGAGGATACGAGCAGTACTTC
NA	TRBV5-4	TRBJ1-5	NA	CASSLEGANQPQHF	TGTGCCAGCAGCTTGGAGGGAGCGAATCAGCCCCAGCATTTT
few	TRBV11-3	TRBJ2-2	NA	CASSQTAGFTGELFF	TGTGCCAGCAGCCAGACGGCCGGGTTCACCGGGGAGCTGTTTTTT
NA	TRBV30	TRBJ1-1	NA	CAWKQGYTLGTEAFF	TGTGCCTGGAAACAGGGCTATACTCTAGGGACTGAAGCTTTCTTT
once	TRBV9	TRBJ1-1	TRBD1	CASSVGMTGLNTEAFF	TGTGCCAGCAGCGTAGGAATGACAGGGTTGAACACTGAAGCTTTCTTT
NA	TRBV16	TRBJ1-2	NA	CASSLTGYGYTF	TGTGCCAGCAGCCTCACAGGTTATGGCTACACCTTC
NA	TRBV28	TRBJ2-1	NA	CASSLDPGNEQFF	TGTGCCAGCAGTTTAGACCCAGGCAATGAGCAGTTCTTC
NA	TRBV28	TRBJ2-2	TRBD1	CASIQDRDTGELFF	TGTGCCAGCATCCAGGACAGGGACACCGGGGAGCTGTTTTTT
NA	TRBV7-8	TRBJ2-2	TRBD2	CASRLASGVTGELFF	TGTGCCAGCAGATTGGCTAGCGGGGTAACCGGGGAGCTGTTTTTT
NA	TRBV3-1/TRBV3-2	TRBJ2-5	TRBD2	CASSQDRSGGGETQYF	TGTGCCAGCAGCCAAGATAGGAGCGGGGGTGGGGAGACCCAGTACTTC
few	TRBV28	TRBJ2-5	TRBD2	CASSPRLAGGPEETQYF	TGTGCCAGCAGCCCCAGACTAGCGGGGGGGCCGGAAGAGACCCAGTACTTC
many	TRBV18	TRBJ2-7	NA	CASSPIQGLEQYF	TGTGCCAGCTCACCAATCCAGGGTCTCGAGCAGTACTTC
NA	TRBV5-1	TRBJ1-4	NA	CASSLAPGSEGEKLFF	TGCGCCAGCAGCTTGGCTCCGGGATCTGAGGGTGAAAAACTGTTTTTT
NA	TRBV21-1	TRBJ2-2	NA	CASSIHRVSATGELFF	TGTGCCAGCAGCATCCACAGGGTTTCGGCCACCGGGGAGCTGTTTTTT
NA	TRBV12-3/TRBV12-4	TRBJ1-6	NA	CASSLKLNSPLHF	TGTGCCAGCAGTTTAAAACTGAATTCACCCCTCCACTTT
NA	TRBV9	TRBJ2-2	TRBD2	CASSVGSGGNGELFF	TGTGCCAGCAGCGTGGGTAGCGGGGGAAACGGGGAGCTGTTTTTT
few	TRBV4-2	TRBJ2-2	NA	CASSQDWGGANTGELFF	TGTGCCAGCAGCCAAGATTGGGGCGGGGCGAACACCGGGGAGCTGTTTTTT
few	TRBV14	TRBJ1-1	NA	CASSQGGGNTEAFF	TGTGCCAGCAGCCAAGGAGGGGGGAACACTGAAGCTTTCTTT
NA	TRBV30	TRBJ2-7	NA	CAWSVARGWVMKQYF	TGTGCCTGGAGTGTAGCCCGGGGGTGGGTAATGAAGCAGTACTTC
NA	TRBV3-1/TRBV3-2	TRBJ2-7	TRBD2	CASSQQGRLAGDEQYF	TGTGCCAGCAGCCAACAGGGTCGCCTAGCGGGGGACGAGCAGTACTTC
NA	TRBV6-2/TRBV6-3	TRBJ2-7	TRBD1	CASSPGTDPTKQYF	TGTGCCAGCAGTCCCGGGACAGACCCTACGAAGCAGTACTTC
NA	TRBV11-3	TRBJ1-1	NA	CASSPSLNTEAFF	TGTGCCAGCAGTCCCAGTCTGAACACTGAAGCTTTCTTT